Below, 17 T cell receptor beta chains from the same sample are listed, as sequenced in a study of response to subunit inactivated influenza vaccine. Via MiXCR, TCRdb re-called the RT-PCR reads, giving one row per CDR3 protein. Here the sample spans about 800,000 distinct CDR3 sequences, 21% being singletons. The sequenced sample was PBMCs from blood, obtained roughly 5 days after vaccination. The receptors were gathered from a man between 45 and 60 years old who received an inactivated influenza vaccine.

This clonotype was found a few times. The rearrangement uses TRBV10-1 and TRBJ2-2, with TRBD2 as a possible D gene (5 bases). Trimming removed 3 bases at V and 3 bases at J, with 11 bases between. Germline CDR1 is WNHNN and CDR2 is SYGVQD (reference sequence). The length of the CDR3 is 15 residues. CDR3 DNA: TGCGCCAGCAGTGAAATAGCGTCCGACACCGGGGAGCTGTTTTTT. This translates into CASSEIASDTGELFF.

This clonotype was observed a few times. The chain recombines TRBV5-1 with TRBJ2-1; D may match TRBD1 or TRBD2 (6 bases each). Trimming stripped 3 bases from V and 1 base from J, with 20 bases between. Germline values: CDR1 SGHRS, CDR2 YFSETQ. The CDR3 runs to 18 residues. CDR3 region: CASSSRDTRGRSYNEQFF. CDR3 DNA sequence: TGCGCCAGCAGCTCTCGGGACACGAGAGGGAGGTCCTACAATGAGCAGTTCTTC.

This chain links TRBV7-9 with TRBJ2-4; 9 nucleotides align to TRBD1. Germline trimming cut 2 bases from V and 9 bases from J; bases unmatched to any gene: 8. This CDR3 spans 15 amino acids. The V gene's germline CDR1 is SEHNR and CDR2 FQNEAQ (reference sequence). For the CDR3, the DNA is TGTGCCAGCAGCTTACTTACAGGGGGCTCCAGCATTCAGTACTTC. Its protein is CASSLLTGGSSIQYF.

This clonotype was seen a few times. This chain joins TRBV24-1 and TRBJ2-7; TRBD1 is a possible D gene (5 bases). This CDR3 region has 13 residues. The germline V and J ends were trimmed by 5 bases and 1 base, with 8 bases remaining between them. Germline CDR1 and CDR2: KGHDR and SFDVKD. CDR3 in amino acids: CATSAGASYEQYF. CDR3 DNA: TGTGCCACCAGTGCTGGGGCTTCCTACGAGCAGTACTTC.

The rearrangement uses TRBV5-1 and TRBJ2-3, with TRBD2 matching 12 bases. V was clipped by 4 bases and J by 6 bases; unmatched bases: 6. Germline CDR1 is SGHRS and CDR2 is YFSETQ. This CDR3 contains 15 residues. The CDR3 nucleotides read TGCGCCAGCAGCAGCCGACTAGCGGGAGACGATACGCAGTATTTT. This sequence encodes CASSSRLAGDDTQYF.

This clonotype was seen more than once but under ten times. The V call is TRBV20-1, the J call TRBJ2-7; TRBD1 aligns across 8 bases. Germline V gene sequence: CDR1 DFQATT, CDR2 SNEGSKA (reference sequence). V dropped 1 base and J dropped 9; count of bases not matched to a gene: 11. This CDR3 has 14 amino acids. CDR3 coding DNA: TGCAGTGCTAGAGCAGGACAGGGAAACTTCGGGCAGTACTTC. Its protein is CSARAGQGNFGQYF.

This clonotype has more than one count but fewer than ten. The rearrangement joins TRBV12-3 or TRBV12-4 to TRBJ1-4; D is unresolved. This CDR3 contains 12 residues. Trimming pared 6 bases from V and 10 bases from J, leaving 12 bases between. CDR3 region: CASSLEGSKLFF. The CDR3 DNA sequence: TGTGCCAGCAGCCTCGAAGGGTCAAAACTGTTTTTT.

V and J are TRBV7-2 and TRBJ1-1, with a possible D match to TRBD1 (5 bases). There are 13 residues in the CDR3. V lost 8 bases and J lost 2, with 12 bases in between. In germline, CDR1 is SGHTA, CDR2 FQGNSA. In DNA form, the CDR3 reads TGTGCCAGCTTACCGGGACTCAACACTGAAGCTTTCTTT. Amino acid sequence: CASLPGLNTEAFF. Full variable domain (missing parts from reference TRBV7-2 and TRBJ1-1): GAGVSQSPSNKVTEKGKDVELRCDPISGHTALYWYRQSLGQGLEFLIYFQGNSAPDKSGLPSDRFSAERTGGSVSTLTIQRTQQEDSAVYLCASLPGLNTEAFFGQGTRLTVV.

This clonotype is a singleton in its sample. This chain uses TRBV11-1 with TRBJ2-1, with TRBD1 as a possible D gene (6 bases). Per the germline V gene, CDR1 is SGHAT and CDR2 is FQDESV (reference sequence). V lost 3 bases, J lost 9 bases, and 15 bases lay in between. The CDR3 has 14 residues. In DNA form, the CDR3 reads TGTGCCAGCAGCTTTTACCACAGGGAAAGTGAGCAGTTCTTC. Translating it yields CASSFYHRESEQFF.

CDR3: CASSLLRGKIYYEQYF. As DNA, the CDR3 is TGTGCCAGCAGCCTACTCCGGGGCAAAATCTACTACGAGCAGTACTTC. The rearrangement uses TRBV5-6 and TRBJ2-7; TRBD1 or TRBD2 may be the D gene (5 bases each). Germline V gene data show CDR1 as SGHDT and CDR2 as YYEEEE. V lost 4 bases, J lost 3 bases, and 20 bases lay in between. This CDR3 is built from 16 residues.

CDR3 loop: CSVLQGNYEQYF. The CDR3 coding sequence is TGCAGCGTGTTACAGGGGAACTACGAGCAGTACTTC. The chain joins TRBV29-1 to TRBJ2-7; 7 nucleotides align to TRBD1. The CDR3 contains 12 residues. V lost 6 bases, J lost 3 bases, and 5 bases stayed unmatched. CDR1 is SQVTM and CDR2 is ANQGSEA in the germline V gene.

This clonotype was found a few times. The rearrangement joins TRBV3-1 to TRBJ2-3; D uncertain. The CDR3 covers 16 residues. Germline V gene sequence: CDR1 LGHDT, CDR2 YNNKEL (reference sequence). Deletions cut 0 bases from V and 2 bases from J, with 12 bases between. The chain's CDR3 is CASSQDGGGHTDTQYF. The CDR3 DNA sequence: TGTGCCAGCAGCCAAGATGGTGGCGGTCACACAGATACGCAGTATTTT.

A few counts support this clonotype. The chain has TRBV29-1 and TRBJ2-1, with 9 bases that match TRBD2. The germline V gene has CDR1 SQVTM and CDR2 ANQGSEA. This CDR3 contains 14 residues. V gave up 8 bases and J gave up 6 bases; unmatched junction bases: 11. CDR3 region: CSSQEGRGGNEQFF. Written as DNA, the CDR3 is TGCAGCTCACAGGAGGGGCGGGGGGGCAATGAGCAGTTCTTC.

The chain links TRBV4-2 to TRBJ1-1, with no clear D. The CDR3 loop spans 14 amino acids. Trimming left V 4 bases short and J 1 base short, with 10 bases between. Per germline, CDR1 LGHNA and CDR2 YNFKEQ. CDR3 residues: CASSLDFTNTEAFF. CDR3 nucleotide sequence: TGTGCCAGCAGCCTAGATTTTACGAACACTGAAGCTTTCTTT.

This clonotype appeared a few times. V is TRBV29-1 and J is TRBJ2-7; 9 bases are shared with TRBD2. The ends lost 8 bases at V and 4 bases at J; junction bases unmatched: 6. The CDR3 contains 12 residues. From germline, CDR1 is SQVTM and CDR2 ANQGSEA. The CDR3 nucleotides read TGCAGCATATCGACTAGCGGATACGAGCAGTACTTC. It encodes CSISTSGYEQYF.

This clonotype was recorded a few times. The chain employs TRBV6-1 and TRBJ2-4; D possibly uses TRBD1 or TRBD2 (6 bases each). The CDR3 sequence is 16 residues long. Germline values: CDR1 MNHNS, CDR2 SASEGT. Trimming pared 4 bases from V and 3 bases from J, leaving 16 bases between. For the CDR3, the DNA is TGTGCCAGCAGTGGATGGGGGGCGTTAGACAAAAACATTCAGTACTTC. It specifies CASSGWGALDKNIQYF.

The chain has TRBV18 and TRBJ2-5; D remains ambiguous. The V gene lost 0 bases and the J gene lost 3 bases, with 5 bases spanning the gap. This CDR3 has 13 amino acids. Germline V CDR1 and CDR2: KGHSH, LQKENI. The CDR3 DNA follows: TGTGCCAGCTCACCACCCGAAAAAGAGACCCAGTACTTC. This encodes CASSPPEKETQYF.